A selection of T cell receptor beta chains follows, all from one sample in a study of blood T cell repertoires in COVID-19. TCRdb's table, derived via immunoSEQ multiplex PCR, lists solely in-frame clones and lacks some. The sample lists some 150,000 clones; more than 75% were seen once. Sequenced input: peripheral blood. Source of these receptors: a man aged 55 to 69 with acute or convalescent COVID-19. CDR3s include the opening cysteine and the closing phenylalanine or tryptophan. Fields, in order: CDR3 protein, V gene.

CASSPLSRGDTQYF,TRBV18
CASSPRTGEPTDTQYF,TRBV7-4
CASSLNSWDTFYGYTF,TRBV7-9
CASGLGAGGGLAYEQYF,TRBV12-5
CASNPETAYNSPLHF,TRBV2
CASSQIPSNTGELFF,TRBV3-1/TRBV3-2
CASSLSGLAGVHEQYF,TRBV27
CSASDIRLSGRVYEQYF,TRBV20-1
CATRAYEQYF,TRBV15
CASSPGTGVYGELFF,TRBV28
CASSLPLGEYTIYF,TRBV13
CASSPGIGNEQFF,TRBV7-8
CASSQDGGRGTDTQYF,TRBV3-1/TRBV3-2
CASGQGTYEQYF,TRBV7-9
CASSEQARYSNQPQHF,TRBV6-1
CASSERGASNQPQHF,TRBV25-1
CASSQGTAGANVLTF,TRBV4-1
CASSLLGQGETQYF,TRBV27
CASSVPQGKNIQYF,TRBV2
CASSFGGSNTEAFF,TRBV28
CASSYSPGLRGGYTF,TRBV6-6
CAIRQHYNTEAFF,TRBV23-1
CASSQVFQGDYGYTF,TRBV4-1
CASSLGLANEQFF,TRBV28
CSVESGTSISYNEQFF,TRBV29-1
CASRTGTASSGNTIYF,TRBV2